This is a list of T cell receptor beta chains from one sample in a study of patients and donors after allogeneic stem cell transplantation. TCRdb re-analysed the RT-PCR reads in MiXCR, keeping a single row per CDR3 protein. The sample shows more than 850,000 distinct CDR3 sequences, roughly 18% of them seen only once. Sequencing was carried out using blood, either unsorted or a sorted T cell fraction (not recorded which). These receptor sequences come from a human donor who was either an allogeneic HSCT recipient or a stem cell or donor lymphocyte infusion donor (not recorded which). It is not recorded whose cells these are; they may come from a transplant donor. Each CDR3 is given with its conserved first and last residue. Fields, in order: V gene, clone size, D gene, J gene, CDR3 DNA, CDR3 protein. A D gene is named only where the DNA matches it firmly. A clone size is listed for some rows: how often the clone was seen (once, few, many), or a class if it is expanded.

>TRBV20-1|NA|TRBD2|TRBJ2-5
TGCAGTGCACTCGGGACTAGCGGGAGGCACGGAGAGACCCAGTACTTC
CSALGTSGRHGETQYF
>TRBV4-2|few|TRBD2|TRBJ2-3
TGTGCCAGCCGACGAACGGGGGGGAGGGCAGATACGCAGTATTTT
CASRRTGGRADTQYF
>TRBV12-3/TRBV12-4|few|NA|TRBJ1-2
TGTGCCAGCACCTCATCTTGGGGTCGAGGCTACACCTTC
CASTSSWGRGYTF
>TRBV2|NA|NA|TRBJ2-5
TGTGCCAGCAGTGTTATCGCGGGACGTGAAGAGACCCAGTACTTC
CASSVIAGREETQYF
>TRBV30|NA|NA|TRBJ2-2
TGTGCCTGGACCATTGGGGCTGGGGAGCTGTTTTTT
CAWTIGAGELFF
>TRBV6-2/TRBV6-3|NA|NA|TRBJ2-2
TGTGCCAGCAGTTACAACAGGGGGGAGCTGTTTTTT
CASSYNRGELFF
>TRBV6-1|few|NA|TRBJ1-1
TGTGCCAGCACCACAGAGGGGCACACTGAAGCTTTCTTT
CASTTEGHTEAFF
>TRBV11-2|NA|NA|TRBJ1-2
TGTGCCAGCAGCTTAGGGACGCCTGTCTATGGCTACACCTTC
CASSLGTPVYGYTF
>TRBV10-3|many|NA|TRBJ2-7
TGTGCCATCAGGGGCTCCACCGGGACCTTCTACGAGCAGTACTTC
CAIRGSTGTFYEQYF
>TRBV7-9|NA|NA|TRBJ1-6
TGTGCCAGCAGTGACGGCCAGAGCTCCTATAATTCACCCCTCCACTTT
CASSDGQSSYNSPLHF
>TRBV20-1|NA|NA|TRBJ2-4
TGCAGTGCCCAGGGACTGCCCTCGTCCAAAAACATTCAGTACTTC
CSAQGLPSSKNIQYF
>TRBV12-3/TRBV12-4|few|NA|TRBJ2-1
TGTGCCAGCAGTCTCTACCCCGTTGGCTCCTACAATGAGCAGTTCTTC
CASSLYPVGSYNEQFF
>TRBV3-1|NA|TRBD2|TRBJ2-2
TGTGCCAGCAGCCAAGATAGGGGACTAGCGGTGCGGGTCACCGGGGAGCTGTTTTTT
CASSQDRGLAVRVTGELFF
>TRBV7-2|NA|TRBD1|TRBJ2-1
TGTGCCAGCAGCATGTGGGACAGGGCCAACAATGAGCAGTTCTTC
CASSMWDRANNEQFF
>TRBV12-3/TRBV12-4|NA|NA|TRBJ1-1
TGTGCCAGCAGCCCTTACCGGGACACGAACACTGAAGCTTTCTTT
CASSPYRDTNTEAFF
>TRBV5-6|once|NA|TRBJ2-3
TGTGCCAGCAGCTCGGGATGGGGCACCGGGTCGCAGTATTTT
CASSSGWGTGSQYF
>TRBV7-9|NA|NA|TRBJ1-2
TGTGCCAGCAGCTTAAGTGCGAAGCTCGCCTTC
CASSLSAKLAF
>TRBV12-3/TRBV12-4|NA|NA|TRBJ2-4
TGTGCCAGCATCCCCGACGCCCGGGCCAAAAACATTCAGTACTTC
CASIPDARAKNIQYF
>TRBV6-5|NA|NA|TRBJ2-1
TGTGCCAGCAGTTCGGCCAGAAACAATGAGCAGTTCTTC
CASSSARNNEQFF
>TRBV29-1|NA|NA|TRBJ1-1
TGCAGCGCCAAACTACGCCAGACTGAAGCTTTCTTT
CSAKLRQTEAFF
>TRBV6-4|few|NA|TRBJ2-1
TGTGCCAGCAGTGACCCCAGGGGGGGCCTTAGTGAGCAGTTCTTC
CASSDPRGGLSEQFF
>TRBV5-1|few|NA|TRBJ2-1
TGCGCCAGCAGCTTGGCCGGGCTGATGTCCTACAATGAGCAGTTCTTC
CASSLAGLMSYNEQFF
>TRBV20-1|NA|TRBD1|TRBJ1-1
TGCAGTGCTAGAATCCAGACAGGGGGGATGAACACTGAAGCTTTCTTT
CSARIQTGGMNTEAFF
>TRBV5-6|few|TRBD1|TRBJ1-2
TGTGCCAGCAGCTTGGTAGCACCGGGACAGGGAAATGGCTACACCTTC
CASSLVAPGQGNGYTF
>TRBV6-5|NA|NA|TRBJ2-7
TGTGCCAGCAGTTACCCCGGCCGCGACTACGAGCAGTACTTC
CASSYPGRDYEQYF
>TRBV7-2|NA|NA|TRBJ2-7
TGTGCCAGCAGTTCCAACTCCTACGAGCTGTACTTC
CASSSNSYELYF
>TRBV6-2/TRBV6-3|few|TRBD2|TRBJ2-7
TGTGCCAGCTTTAGCGGGAACGAGTACGAGCAGTACTTC
CASFSGNEYEQYF
>TRBV7-3|NA|TRBD2|TRBJ2-3
TGTGCCAGCAGCTTACTAGCGGCCCCCACAGATACGCAGTATTTT
CASSLLAAPTDTQYF
>TRBV3-1|NA|NA|TRBJ1-1
TGTGCCAGCAGCCAAAACGGGTTGATGAACACTGAAGCTTTCTTT
CASSQNGLMNTEAFF
>TRBV5-1|NA|TRBD2|TRBJ2-7
TGCGCCAGCAGCCGGACTAGCGGGAATTCCCCGAGTGAGCAGTACTTC
CASSRTSGNSPSEQYF
>TRBV6-2/TRBV6-3|few|TRBD2|TRBJ2-1
TGTGCCAGCAGTTACATTAGCGGGGCCCTTTACAATGAGCAGTTCTTC
CASSYISGALYNEQFF
>TRBV7-2|NA|NA|TRBJ2-5
TGTGCCAGCAGCTTATTTCGACAGGACCAAGAGACCCAGTACTTC
CASSLFRQDQETQYF
>TRBV20-1|NA|TRBD2|TRBJ2-5
TGCAGTGCTAGAGTTGGGACTAGCGTGGAGACCCAGTACTTC
CSARVGTSVETQYF